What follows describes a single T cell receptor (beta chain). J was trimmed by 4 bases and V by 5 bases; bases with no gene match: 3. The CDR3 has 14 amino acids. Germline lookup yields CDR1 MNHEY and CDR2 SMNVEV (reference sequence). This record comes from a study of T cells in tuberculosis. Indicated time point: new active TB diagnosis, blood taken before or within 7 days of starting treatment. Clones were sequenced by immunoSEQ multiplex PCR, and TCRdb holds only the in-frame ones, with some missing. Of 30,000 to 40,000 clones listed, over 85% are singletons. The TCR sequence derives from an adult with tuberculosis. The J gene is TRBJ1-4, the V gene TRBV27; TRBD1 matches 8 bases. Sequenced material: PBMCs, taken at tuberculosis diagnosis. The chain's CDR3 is CASSRTGINEKLFF. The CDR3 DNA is TGTGCCAGCAGTCGGACAGGGATTAATGAAAAACTGTTTTTT.